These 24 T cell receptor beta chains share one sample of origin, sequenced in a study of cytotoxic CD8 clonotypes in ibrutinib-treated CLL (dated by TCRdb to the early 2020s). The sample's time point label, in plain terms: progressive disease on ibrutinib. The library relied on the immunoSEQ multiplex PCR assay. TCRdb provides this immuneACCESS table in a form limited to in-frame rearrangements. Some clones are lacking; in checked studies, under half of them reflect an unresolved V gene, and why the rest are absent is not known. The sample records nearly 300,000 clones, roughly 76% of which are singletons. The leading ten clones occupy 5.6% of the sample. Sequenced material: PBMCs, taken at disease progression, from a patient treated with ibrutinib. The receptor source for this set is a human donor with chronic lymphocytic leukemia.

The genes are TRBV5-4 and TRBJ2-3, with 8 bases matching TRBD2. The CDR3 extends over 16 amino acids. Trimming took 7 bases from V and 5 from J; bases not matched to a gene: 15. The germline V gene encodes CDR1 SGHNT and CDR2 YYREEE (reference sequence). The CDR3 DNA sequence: TGTGCCAGCGTCCCACGGGGGCGGGAGGAACAAGATACGCAGTATTTT. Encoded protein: CASVPRGREEQDTQYF.

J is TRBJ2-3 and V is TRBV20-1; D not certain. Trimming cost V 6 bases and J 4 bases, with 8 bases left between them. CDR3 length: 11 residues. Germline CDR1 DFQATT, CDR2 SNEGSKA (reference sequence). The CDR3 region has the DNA TGCAGTGCCAGCACTCCAGATACGCAGTATTTT. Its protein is CSASTPDTQYF.

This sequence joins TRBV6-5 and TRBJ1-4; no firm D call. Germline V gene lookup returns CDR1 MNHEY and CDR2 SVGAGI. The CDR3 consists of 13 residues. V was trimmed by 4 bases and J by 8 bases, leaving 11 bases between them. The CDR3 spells CASSWTGGEKLFF. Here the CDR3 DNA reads TGTGCCAGCAGTTGGACGGGAGGAGAAAAACTGTTTTTT.

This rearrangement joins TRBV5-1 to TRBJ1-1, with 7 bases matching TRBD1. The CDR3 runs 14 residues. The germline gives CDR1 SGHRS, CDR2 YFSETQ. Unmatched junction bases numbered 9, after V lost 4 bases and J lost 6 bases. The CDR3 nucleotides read TGCGCCAGCAGCCAAGACAGGGAGATCGCTGAAGCTTTCTTT. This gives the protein CASSQDREIAEAFF.

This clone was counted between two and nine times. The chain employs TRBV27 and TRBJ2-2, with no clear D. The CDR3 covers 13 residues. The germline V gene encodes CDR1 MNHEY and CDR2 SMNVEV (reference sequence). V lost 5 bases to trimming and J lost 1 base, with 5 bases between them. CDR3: CASSPRNTGELFF. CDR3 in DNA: TGTGCCAGCAGTCCCCGGAACACCGGGGAGCTGTTTTTT.

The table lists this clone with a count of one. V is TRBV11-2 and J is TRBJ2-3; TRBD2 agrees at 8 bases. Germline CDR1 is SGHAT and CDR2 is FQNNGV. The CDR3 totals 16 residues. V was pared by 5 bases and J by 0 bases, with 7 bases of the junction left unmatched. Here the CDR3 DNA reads TGTGCCAGCAGCCATCGACTAGCGACTAGCACAGATACGCAGTATTTT. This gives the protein CASSHRLATSTDTQYF.

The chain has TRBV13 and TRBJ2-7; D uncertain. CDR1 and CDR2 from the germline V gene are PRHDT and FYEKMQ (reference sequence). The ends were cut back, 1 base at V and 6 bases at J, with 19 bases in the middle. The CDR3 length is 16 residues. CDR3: CASSLVVGPLMTEQYF. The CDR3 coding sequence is TGTGCCAGCAGCTTAGTAGTGGGCCCGTTGATGACCGAGCAGTACTTC.

CDR3 in DNA: TGTGCCAGCAGCTTGGGGACAGTTGGGGAAGAGCAGTTCTTC. It is translated as CASSLGTVGEEQFF. The chain recombines TRBV5-6 with TRBJ2-1; a possible D gene is TRBD1 (6 bases). The CDR3 is made up of 14 amino acids. With 0 bases removed from V and 10 bases from J, the gap between germline ends came to 14 bases. The V gene's germline CDR1 is SGHDT and CDR2 YYEEEE.

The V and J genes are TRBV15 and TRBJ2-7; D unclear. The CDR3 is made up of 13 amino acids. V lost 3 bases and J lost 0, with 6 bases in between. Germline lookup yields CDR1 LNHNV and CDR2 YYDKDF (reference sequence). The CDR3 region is CATSRSDSYEQYF. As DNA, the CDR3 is TGTGCCACCAGCAGGTCCGACTCCTACGAGCAGTACTTC. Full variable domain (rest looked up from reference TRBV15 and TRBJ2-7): DAMVIQNPRYQVTQFGKPVTLSCSQTLNHNVMYWYQQKSSQAPKLLFHYYDKDFNNEADTPDNFQSRRPNTSFCFLDIRSPGLGDTAMYLCATSRSDSYEQYFGPGTRLTVT.

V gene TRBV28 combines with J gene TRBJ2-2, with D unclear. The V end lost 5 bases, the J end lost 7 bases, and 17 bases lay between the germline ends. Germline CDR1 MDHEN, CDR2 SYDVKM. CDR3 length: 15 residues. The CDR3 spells CASSTRVSRYGELFF. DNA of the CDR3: TGTGCCAGCAGTACTCGGGTCTCGAGATACGGGGAGCTGTTTTTT.

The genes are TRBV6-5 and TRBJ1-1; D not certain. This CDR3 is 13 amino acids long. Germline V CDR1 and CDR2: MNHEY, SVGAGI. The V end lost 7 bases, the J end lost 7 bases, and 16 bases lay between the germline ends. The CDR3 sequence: CASTQWATGEAFF. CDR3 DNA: TGTGCCAGCACCCAATGGGCCACCGGTGAAGCTTTCTTT.

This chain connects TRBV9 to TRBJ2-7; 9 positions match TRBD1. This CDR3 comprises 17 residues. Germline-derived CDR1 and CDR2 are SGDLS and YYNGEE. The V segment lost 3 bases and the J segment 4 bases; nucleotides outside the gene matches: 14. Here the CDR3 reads CASSEGQGNGGLYEQYF. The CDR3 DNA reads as TGTGCCAGCAGCGAGGGACAGGGAAATGGGGGGCTTTACGAGCAGTACTTC.

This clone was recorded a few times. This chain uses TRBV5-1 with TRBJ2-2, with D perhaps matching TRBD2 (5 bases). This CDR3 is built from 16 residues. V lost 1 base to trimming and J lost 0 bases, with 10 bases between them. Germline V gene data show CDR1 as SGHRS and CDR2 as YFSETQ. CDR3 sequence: CASSLWGAANTGELFF. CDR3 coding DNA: TGCGCCAGCAGCTTGTGGGGAGCGGCGAACACCGGGGAGCTGTTTTTT. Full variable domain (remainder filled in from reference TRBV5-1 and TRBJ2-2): KAGVTQTPRYLIKTRGQQVTLSCSPISGHRSVSWYQQTPGQGLQFLFEYFSETQRNKGNFPGRFSGRQFSNSRSEMNVSTLELGDSALYLCASSLWGAANTGELFFGEGSRLTVL.

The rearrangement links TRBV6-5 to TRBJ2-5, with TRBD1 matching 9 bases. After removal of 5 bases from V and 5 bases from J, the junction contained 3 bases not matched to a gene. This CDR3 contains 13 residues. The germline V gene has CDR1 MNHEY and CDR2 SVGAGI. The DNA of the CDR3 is TGTGCCAGCAGTAACAGGGGGCCGGAGACCCAGTACTTC. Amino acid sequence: CASSNRGPETQYF.

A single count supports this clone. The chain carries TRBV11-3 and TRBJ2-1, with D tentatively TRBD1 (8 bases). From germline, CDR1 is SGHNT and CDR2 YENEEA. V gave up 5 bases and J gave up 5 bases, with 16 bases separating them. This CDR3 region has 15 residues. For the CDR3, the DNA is TGTGCCAGCAGCCTAGGACAGGGAGGGCACAATGAGCAGTTCTTC. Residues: CASSLGQGGHNEQFF. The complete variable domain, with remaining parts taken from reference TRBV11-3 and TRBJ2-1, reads EAGVVQSPRYKIIEKKQPVAFWCNPISGHNTLYWYLQNLGQGPELLIRYENEEAVDDSQLPKDRFSAERLKGVDSTLKIQPAELGDSAVYLCASSLGQGGHNEQFFGPGTRLTVL.

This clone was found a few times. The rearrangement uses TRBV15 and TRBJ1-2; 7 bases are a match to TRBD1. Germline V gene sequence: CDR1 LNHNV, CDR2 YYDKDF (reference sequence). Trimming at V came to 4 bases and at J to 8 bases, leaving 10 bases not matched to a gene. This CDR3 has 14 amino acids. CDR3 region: CATSNLQGRGGYTF. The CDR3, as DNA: TGTGCCACCAGCAACCTACAGGGGCGCGGGGGCTACACCTTC.

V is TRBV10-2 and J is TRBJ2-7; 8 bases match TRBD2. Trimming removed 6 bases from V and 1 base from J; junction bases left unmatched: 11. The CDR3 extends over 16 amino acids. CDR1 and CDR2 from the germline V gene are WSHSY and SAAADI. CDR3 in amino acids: CASRDSRLAPSYEQYF. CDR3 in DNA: TGCGCCAGCAGAGACAGCCGACTAGCGCCGTCCTACGAGCAGTACTTC.

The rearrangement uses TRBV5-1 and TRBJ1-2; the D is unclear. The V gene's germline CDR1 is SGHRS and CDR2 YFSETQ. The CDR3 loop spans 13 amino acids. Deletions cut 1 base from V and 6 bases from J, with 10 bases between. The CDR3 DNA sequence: TGCGCCAGCAGCTTGTTACCAGAAGATGGCTACACCTTC. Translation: CASSLLPEDGYTF.

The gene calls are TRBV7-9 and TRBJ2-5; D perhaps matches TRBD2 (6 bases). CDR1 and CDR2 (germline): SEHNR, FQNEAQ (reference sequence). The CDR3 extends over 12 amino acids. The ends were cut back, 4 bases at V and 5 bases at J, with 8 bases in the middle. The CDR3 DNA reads TGTGCCAGCAGCTACAGCGGGGAGACCCAGTACTTC. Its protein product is CASSYSGETQYF.

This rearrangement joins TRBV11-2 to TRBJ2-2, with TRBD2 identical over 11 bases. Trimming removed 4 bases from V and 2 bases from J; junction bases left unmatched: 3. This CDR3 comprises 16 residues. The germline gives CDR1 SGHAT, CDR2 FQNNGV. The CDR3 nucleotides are TGTGCCAGCAGCTCGGGACTAGCGGTAAACACCGGGGAGCTGTTTTTT. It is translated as CASSSGLAVNTGELFF.

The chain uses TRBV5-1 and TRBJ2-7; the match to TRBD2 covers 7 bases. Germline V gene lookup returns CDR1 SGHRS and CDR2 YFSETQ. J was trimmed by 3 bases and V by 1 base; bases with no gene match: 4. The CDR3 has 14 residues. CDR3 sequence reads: CASSLSGVIYEQYF. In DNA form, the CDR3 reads TGCGCCAGCAGCTTGAGCGGGGTCATCTACGAGCAGTACTTC. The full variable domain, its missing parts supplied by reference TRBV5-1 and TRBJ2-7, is KAGVTQTPRYLIKTRGQQVTLSCSPISGHRSVSWYQQTPGQGLQFLFEYFSETQRNKGNFPGRFSGRQFSNSRSEMNVSTLELGDSALYLCASSLSGVIYEQYFGPGTRLTVT.

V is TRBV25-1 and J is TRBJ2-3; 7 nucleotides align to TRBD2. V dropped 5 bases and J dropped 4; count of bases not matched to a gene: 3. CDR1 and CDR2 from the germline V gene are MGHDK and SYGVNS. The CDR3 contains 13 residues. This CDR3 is CASSPRGADTQYF. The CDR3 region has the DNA TGTGCCAGCAGTCCCCGGGGGGCAGATACGCAGTATTTT.

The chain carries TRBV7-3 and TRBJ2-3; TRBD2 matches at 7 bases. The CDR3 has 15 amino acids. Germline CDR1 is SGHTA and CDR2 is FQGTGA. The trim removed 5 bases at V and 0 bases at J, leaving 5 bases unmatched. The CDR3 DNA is TGTGCCAGCAGCCCCGGACTAGTGAGCACAGATACGCAGTATTTT. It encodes CASSPGLVSTDTQYF.

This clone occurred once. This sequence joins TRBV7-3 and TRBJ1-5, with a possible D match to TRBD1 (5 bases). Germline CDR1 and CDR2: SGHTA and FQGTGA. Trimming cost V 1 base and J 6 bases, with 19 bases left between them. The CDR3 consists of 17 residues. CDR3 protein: CASSLKVRGSPAQPQHF. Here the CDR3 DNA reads TGTGCCAGCAGCTTAAAGGTTCGGGGGTCCCCCGCTCAGCCCCAGCATTTT.